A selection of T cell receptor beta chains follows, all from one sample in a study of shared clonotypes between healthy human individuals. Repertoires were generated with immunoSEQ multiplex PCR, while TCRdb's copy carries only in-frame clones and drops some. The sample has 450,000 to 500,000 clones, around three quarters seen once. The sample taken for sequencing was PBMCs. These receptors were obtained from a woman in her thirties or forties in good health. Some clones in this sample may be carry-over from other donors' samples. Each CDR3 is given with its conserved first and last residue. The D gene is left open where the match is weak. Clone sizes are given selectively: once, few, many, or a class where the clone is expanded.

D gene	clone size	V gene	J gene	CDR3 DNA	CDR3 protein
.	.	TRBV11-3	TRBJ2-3	TGTGCCAGCAGCGCCCGAAGCGGCAATACGCAGTATTTT	CASSARSGNTQYF
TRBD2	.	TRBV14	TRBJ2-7	TGTGCCAGCAGCCAAGGGACTAGCACTTACGAGCAGTACTTC	CASSQGTSTYEQYF
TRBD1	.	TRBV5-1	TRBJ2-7	TGCGCCAGCAGCCCGGACAGGGAGACCTACGAGCAGTACTTC	CASSPDRETYEQYF
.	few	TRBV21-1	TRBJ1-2	TGTGCCAGCCCGGTAAGGGACAGGGCCTATGGCTACACCTTC	CASPVRDRAYGYTF
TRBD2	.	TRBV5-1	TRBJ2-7	TGCGCCAGCAGACAAGATTCCGGGACTAGTCCCACCAACAGGTACTTC	CASRQDSGTSPTNRYF
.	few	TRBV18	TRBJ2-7	TGTGCCAGCTCACCAGGGGGAGGCCTGCTTGGCGAGCAGTACTTC	CASSPGGGLLGEQYF
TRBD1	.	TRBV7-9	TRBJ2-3	TGTGCCAGCAGCCGGGGGACAGGGGGGAGCACAGATACGCAGTATTTT	CASSRGTGGSTDTQYF
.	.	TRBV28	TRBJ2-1	TGTGCCAGCAGTTGGGGACGACCGGCAGAGAATGAGCAGTTCTTC	CASSWGRPAENEQFF
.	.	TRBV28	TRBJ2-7	TGTGCCAGCAGTTTGATGTCTGGGACGCCACAGCAGTACTTC	CASSLMSGTPQQYF
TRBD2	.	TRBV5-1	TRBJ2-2	TGCGCCAGCAGCTTGGATGCGGGGGTGGCCGGGGAGCTGTTTTTT	CASSLDAGVAGELFF
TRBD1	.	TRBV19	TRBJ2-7	TGTGCCAGTAGTCAAACGGGACAGGGTAACGAGCAGTACTTC	CASSQTGQGNEQYF
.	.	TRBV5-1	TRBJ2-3	TGCGCCAGCAGCTTGGGACATAGCACAGATACGCAGTATTTT	CASSLGHSTDTQYF
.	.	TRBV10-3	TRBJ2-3	TGTGCCATCAGTGAGAGACTAGGGACAGATACGCAGTATTTT	CAISERLGTDTQYF
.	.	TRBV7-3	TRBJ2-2	TGTGCCAGCAGCTTAAGGGGTGCAGGGCGGACAGCCACGAACACCGGGGAGCTGTTTTTT	CASSLRGAGRTATNTGELFF
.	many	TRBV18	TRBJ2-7	TGTGCCAGCTCACCGGAACGCTACGAGCAGTACTTC	CASSPERYEQYF
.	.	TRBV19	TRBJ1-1	TGTGCCAGTAGTATGACGGTCCGGCCGAACACTGAAGCTTTCTTT	CASSMTVRPNTEAFF
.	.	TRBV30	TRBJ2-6	TGTGCCTGGAGTCCAAAAAGGGGGTCTGGGGCCAACGTCCTGACTTTC	CAWSPKRGSGANVLTF
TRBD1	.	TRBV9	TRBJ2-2	TGTGCCAGCAGCGTAGGACAGGGACAAAACACCGGGGAGCTGTTTTTT	CASSVGQGQNTGELFF
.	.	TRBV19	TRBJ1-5	TGTGCCAGTAGACTCCGGGCAAACAATCAGCCCCAGCATTTT	CASRLRANNQPQHF
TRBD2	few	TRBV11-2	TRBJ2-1	TGTGCCAGCAGCTCTCGAGGCGGGAGCCAATTTTTTGGCAATGAGCAGTTCTTC	CASSSRGGSQFFGNEQFF
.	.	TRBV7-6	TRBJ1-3	TGTGCCAGCAGCTTATCATTCTCTGGAAACACCATATATTTT	CASSLSFSGNTIYF
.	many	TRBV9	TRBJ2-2	TGTGCCAGCAGCGTGGGACTGTACACCGGGGAGCTGTTTTTT	CASSVGLYTGELFF
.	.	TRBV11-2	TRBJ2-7	TGTGCCAGCAGCTTAGCGGGTAACACAGCAACCAGTTTC	CASSLAGNTATSF
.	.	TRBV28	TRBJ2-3	TGTGCCAGCAGTTTAGGGTATAGCACAGATACGCAGTATTTT	CASSLGYSTDTQYF
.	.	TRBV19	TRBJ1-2	TGTGCATCCAGCCGGGACACACGGAACTATGGCTACACCTTC	CASSRDTRNYGYTF
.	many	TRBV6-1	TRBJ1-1	TGTGCCAGCAGCCAGTGGGTCACTGAAGCTTTCTTT	CASSQWVTEAFF
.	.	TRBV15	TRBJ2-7	TGTGCCACCAGCAGAGATGGATTTCGGGACGAGCAGTACTTC	CATSRDGFRDEQYF
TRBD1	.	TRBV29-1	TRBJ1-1	TGCAGCGTTGAGCATACAGGGGGTAGGACTGAAGCTTTCTTT	CSVEHTGGRTEAFF
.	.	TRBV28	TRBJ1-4	TGTGCCAGCACCAAAGAGGGGGTAAAACTGTTTTTT	CASTKEGVKLFF
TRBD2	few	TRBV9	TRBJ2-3	TGTGCCAGCAGCGCGACTAGCGGGAGTACAGATACGCAGTATTTT	CASSATSGSTDTQYF
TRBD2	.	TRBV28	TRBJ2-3	TGTGCCAGCAGTCCCGCCCGGGCCTCCGGGAGGGATACGCAGTATTTT	CASSPARASGRDTQYF
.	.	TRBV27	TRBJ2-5	TGTGCCAGCAGTATCTTACAGGGCCGCCAAGAGACCCAGTACTTC	CASSILQGRQETQYF